This entry is about one T cell receptor (beta chain). Its antigen is unidentified. The record originates from a study of T cells in localized non-small cell lung cancer. Whole-study findings and limits: A median of approximately 50 clones ranked among the top 100 in tumor appeared in adjacent lung.

The CDR3 is 15 residues long. The V gene's germline CDR1 is MGHDK and CDR2 SYGVNS. V was shortened by 3 bases and J by 5 bases, with 15 bases between the two germline ends. Method: immunoSEQ multiplex PCR; TCRdb's copy keeps in-frame clones and lacks some. This table has roughly 30,000 clones, approximately 91% appearing once. The source material was PBMCs, sampled before any cancer treatment. The chain carries TRBV25-1 and TRBJ2-3; D is perhaps TRBD1 (5 bases). The sequence came from a man aged 40 to 70 with stage II lung adenocarcinoma. CDR3 DNA: TGTGCCAGCAGTGAGAAAGGGGCAGGCCGAGATACGCAGTATTTT. It codes for CASSEKGAGRDTQYF.